These T cell receptor beta chains were read from a single sample in a study of cytomegalovirus exposure and HLA in healthy donors. Clones were read by immunoSEQ multiplex PCR, and TCRdb kept only the in-frame ones, dropping some. Of 95,000 to 150,000 clones detected, roughly three fifths appear once; the ten largest clones hold less than 2%. Sequencing was done on a sample of PBMCs. All receptors derive from a man in his late teens or twenties in good health and CMV-seronegative. Each CDR3 is given with its conserved first and last residue. Each record gives: clone size, V gene, D gene, J gene, CDR3 protein, CDR3 DNA. D genes are given only for firm matches. Size values are once, few and many counts, or a class for expanded clones, and some rows have none.

.	TRBV7-3	.	TRBJ2-5	CASSFGSGLETQYF	TGTGCCAGCAGCTTCGGTTCAGGGTTAGAGACCCAGTACTTC
.	TRBV29-1	.	TRBJ1-1	CSVVSVAGTEAFF	TGCAGCGTTGTCTCCGTTGCGGGCACTGAAGCTTTCTTT
.	TRBV30	.	TRBJ2-7	CAWSVPGIHEQYF	TGTGCCTGGAGTGTCCCGGGAATCCACGAGCAGTACTTC
.	TRBV6-5	TRBD2	TRBJ2-7	CASSYSEGLAGSEQYF	TGTGCCAGCAGTTACTCGGAGGGACTAGCGGGGAGCGAGCAGTACTTC
few	TRBV6-5	.	TRBJ1-1	CASSYSRGASTEAFF	TGTGCCAGCAGTTACTCGCGGGGGGCGAGCACTGAAGCTTTCTTT
few	TRBV6-5	TRBD1	TRBJ1-1	CASNFGTGNTEAFF	TGTGCCAGCAACTTTGGGACAGGGAACACTGAAGCTTTCTTT
.	TRBV2	.	TRBJ2-3	CASLPNGDTQYF	TGTGCCAGCTTACCAAACGGGGATACGCAGTATTTT
.	TRBV27	TRBD1	TRBJ2-7	CASSGTGGNYEQYF	TGTGCCAGCAGCGGGACAGGGGGTAACTACGAGCAGTACTTC
.	TRBV12-2	.	TRBJ2-2	CASRLAMQGCTGELFF	TGTGCAAGTCGCTTAGCGATGCAGGGGTGCACCGGGGAGCTGTTTTTT
.	TRBV9	.	TRBJ2-7	CASSRTGERYEQYF	TGTGCCAGCAGCAGAACGGGAGAACGGTACGAGCAGTACTTC
.	TRBV28	.	TRBJ1-1	CTTGWDEAFF	TGTACTACAGGGTGGGATGAAGCTTTCTTT
.	TRBV7-9	TRBD2	TRBJ2-1	CASSSPGLANNEQFF	TGTGCCAGCAGTTCACCGGGACTAGCGAACAATGAGCAGTTCTTC
.	TRBV7-9	.	TRBJ1-1	CASSPLTWGRVTEAFF	TGTGCCAGCAGCCCCCTTACTTGGGGGCGGGTCACTGAAGCTTTCTTT
.	TRBV15	TRBD1	TRBJ1-2	CATGKDSGTAVGYTF	TGTGCCACGGGGAAGGATTCCGGGACAGCAGTTGGCTACACCTTC
.	TRBV7-9	.	TRBJ2-7	CASSLALGGGSYEQYF	TGTGCCAGCAGCTTAGCGCTCGGGGGTGGGTCCTACGAGCAGTACTTC
once	TRBV19	TRBD1	TRBJ2-1	CASSSRDREQFF	TGTGCCAGTAGTAGCCGGGACAGGGAGCAGTTCTTC
.	TRBV6-6	TRBD2	TRBJ2-1	CASSPGRVVYNEQFF	TGTGCCAGCAGCCCGGGGAGGGTGGTCTACAATGAGCAGTTCTTC
.	TRBV5-6	.	TRBJ1-5	CASSSYSNQPQHF	TGTGCCAGCAGCTCCTACAGCAATCAGCCCCAGCATTTT
.	TRBV28	TRBD2	TRBJ2-1	CASSSPGRTSGIGEQFF	TGTGCCAGCAGTTCCCCCGGCCGGACTAGCGGGATAGGTGAGCAGTTCTTC
.	TRBV4-2	.	TRBJ2-5	CASSQARKETQYF	TGTGCCAGCAGCCAAGCCAGGAAAGAGACCCAGTACTTC
.	TRBV10-1	.	TRBJ2-3	CASSESAGVDDTQYF	TGCGCCAGCAGTGAGTCGGCCGGGGTAGATGATACGCAGTATTTT
.	TRBV28	.	TRBJ2-7	CASRPRQVGHEQYF	TGTGCCAGCAGGCCACGACAGGTCGGGCACGAGCAGTACTTC
once	TRBV7-9	TRBD1	TRBJ1-4	CASSSSGTGWVTNEKLFF	TGTGCCAGCAGCTCCTCCGGGACAGGGTGGGTCACTAATGAAAAACTGTTTTTT
.	TRBV27	.	TRBJ1-1	CASTRGANTEAFF	TGTGCCAGCACCCGGGGGGCGAACACTGAAGCTTTCTTT
.	TRBV6-6	.	TRBJ1-2	CASSYSRGEGVGGYTF	TGTGCCAGCAGTTACTCAAGGGGGGAGGGCGTAGGGGGCTACACCTTC
.	TRBV5-4	.	TRBJ1-4	CASSSTGIREKLFF	TGTGCCAGCAGCTCGACAGGCATTCGGGAAAAACTGTTTTTT